This T cell receptor beta chain appears in the sequencing data of a study of spatial heterogeneity in lung cancer. TCRdb independently ran MiXCR on the 5' RACE reads; one entry per CDR3 protein. This sample has roughly 7,000 distinct CDR3 sequences; around 7% occur once, and the top ten carry around 77%. The sample's time point: sample taken at primary tumor resection. Tumor, nontumor lung or frozen PBMC supplied whole RNA that was sequenced unsorted. The donor group consisted of under 90 patients who had untreated, early-stage non-small cell lung cancer. At least ten counts were recorded for this clonotype. The library was designed around alpha chains, so this beta chain is a stray read whose abundance carries little weight. Germline V CDR1 and CDR2: SQVTM, ANQGSEA. Deletions cut 6 bases from V and 1 base from J, with 9 bases between. The CDR3 covers 13 residues.

This TCR came from a male donor with early-stage non-small cell lung cancer. The gene calls are TRBV29-1 and TRBJ2-2, with D unclear. The material sequenced was PBMCs, taken at surgery. The CDR3 bases are TGCAGCGTAACGTGGGTGAACACCGGGGAGCTGTTTTTT. Protein: CSVTWVNTGELFF.